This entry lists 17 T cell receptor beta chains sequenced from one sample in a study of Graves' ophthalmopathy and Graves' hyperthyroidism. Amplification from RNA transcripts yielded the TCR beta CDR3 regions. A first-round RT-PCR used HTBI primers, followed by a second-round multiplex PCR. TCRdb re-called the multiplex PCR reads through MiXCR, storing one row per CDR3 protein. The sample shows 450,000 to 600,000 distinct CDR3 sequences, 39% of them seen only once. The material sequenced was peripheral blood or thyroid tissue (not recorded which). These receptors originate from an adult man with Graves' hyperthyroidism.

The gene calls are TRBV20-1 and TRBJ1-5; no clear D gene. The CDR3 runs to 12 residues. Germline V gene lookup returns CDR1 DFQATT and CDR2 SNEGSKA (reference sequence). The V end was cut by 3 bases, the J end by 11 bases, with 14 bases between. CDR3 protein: CSASEGLETQHF. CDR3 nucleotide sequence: TGCAGTGCTAGCGAGGGCTTAGAGACCCAGCATTTT.

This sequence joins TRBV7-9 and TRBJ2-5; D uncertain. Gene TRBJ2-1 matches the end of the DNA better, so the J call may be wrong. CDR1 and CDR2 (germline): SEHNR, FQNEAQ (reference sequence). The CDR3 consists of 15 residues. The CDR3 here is CASSPTRAVGNEQFF. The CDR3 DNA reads TGTGCCAGCAGCCCGACAAGGGCTGTAGGGAATGAGCAGTTCTTC.

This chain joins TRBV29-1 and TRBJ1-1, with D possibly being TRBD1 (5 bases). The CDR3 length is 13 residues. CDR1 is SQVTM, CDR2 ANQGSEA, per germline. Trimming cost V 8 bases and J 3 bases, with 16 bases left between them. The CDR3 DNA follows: TGCAGCCTCGGGGGGTGGATCGACACTGAAGCTTTCTTT. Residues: CSLGGWIDTEAFF.

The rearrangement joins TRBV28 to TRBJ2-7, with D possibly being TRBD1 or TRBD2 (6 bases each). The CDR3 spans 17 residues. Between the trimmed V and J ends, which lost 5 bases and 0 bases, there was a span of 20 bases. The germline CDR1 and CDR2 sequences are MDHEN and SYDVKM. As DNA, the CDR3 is TGTGCCAGCAGTCCACTTCCGGGGGCAGGGAGCTCCTACGAGCAGTACTTC. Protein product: CASSPLPGAGSSYEQYF.

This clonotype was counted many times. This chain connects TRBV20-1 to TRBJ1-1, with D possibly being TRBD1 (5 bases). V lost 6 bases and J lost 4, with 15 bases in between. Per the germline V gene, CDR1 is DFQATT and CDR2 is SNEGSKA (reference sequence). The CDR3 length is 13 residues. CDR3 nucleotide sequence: TGCAGTGCCCAATTGAGGGGTGGCACTGAAGCTTTCTTT. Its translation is CSAQLRGGTEAFF.

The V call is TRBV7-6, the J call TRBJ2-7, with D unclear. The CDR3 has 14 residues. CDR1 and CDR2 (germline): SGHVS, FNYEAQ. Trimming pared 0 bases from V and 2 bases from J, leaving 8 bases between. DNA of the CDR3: TGTGCCAGCAGCTTAGCGGGCATTGCCTACGAGCAGTACTTC. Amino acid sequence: CASSLAGIAYEQYF.

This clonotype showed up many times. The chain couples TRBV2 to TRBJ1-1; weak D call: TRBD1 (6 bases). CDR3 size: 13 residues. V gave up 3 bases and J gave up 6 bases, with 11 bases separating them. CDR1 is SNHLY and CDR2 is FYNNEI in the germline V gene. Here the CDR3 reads CASSDYRDAEAFF. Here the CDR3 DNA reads TGTGCCAGCAGTGACTACAGGGACGCTGAAGCTTTCTTT. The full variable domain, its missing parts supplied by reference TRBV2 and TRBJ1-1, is EPEVTQTPSHQVTQMGQEVILRCVPISNHLYFYWYRQILGQKVEFLVSFYNNEISEKSEIFDDQFSVERPDGSNFTLKIRSTKLEDSAMYFCASSDYRDAEAFFGQGTRLTVV.

As DNA, the CDR3 is TGTGCCAGGGACAGGGCGTCGGAGACCCAGTACTTC. This sequence encodes CARDRASETQYF. The chain is built from TRBV11-2 and TRBJ2-5, with TRBD1 matching 8 bases. This CDR3 is 12 amino acids long. The germline V gene has CDR1 SGHAT and CDR2 FQNNGV. The ends lost 9 bases at V and 5 bases at J; junction bases unmatched: 5.

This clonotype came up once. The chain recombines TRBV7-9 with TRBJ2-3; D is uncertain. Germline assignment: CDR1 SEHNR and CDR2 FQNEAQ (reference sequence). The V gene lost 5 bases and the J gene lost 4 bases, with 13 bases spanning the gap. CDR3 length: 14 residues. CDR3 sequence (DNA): TGTGCCAGCAGCGCCGAAGGGCCGTCAGATACGCAGTATTTT. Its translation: CASSAEGPSDTQYF.

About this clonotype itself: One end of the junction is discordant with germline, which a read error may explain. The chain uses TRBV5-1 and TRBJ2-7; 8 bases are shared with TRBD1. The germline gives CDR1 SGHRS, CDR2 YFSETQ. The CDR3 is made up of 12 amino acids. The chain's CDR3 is CASSPGTGFSAF. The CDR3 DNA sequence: TGCGCCAGCAGCCCCGGGACAGGCTTCTCCGCCTTC.

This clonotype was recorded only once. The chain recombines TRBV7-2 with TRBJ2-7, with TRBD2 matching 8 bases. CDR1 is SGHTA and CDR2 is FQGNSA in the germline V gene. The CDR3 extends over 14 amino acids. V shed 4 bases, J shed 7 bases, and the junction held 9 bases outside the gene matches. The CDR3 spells CASSSERGHNEQYF. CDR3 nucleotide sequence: TGTGCCAGCAGCTCGGAGCGGGGGCACAATGAGCAGTACTTC.

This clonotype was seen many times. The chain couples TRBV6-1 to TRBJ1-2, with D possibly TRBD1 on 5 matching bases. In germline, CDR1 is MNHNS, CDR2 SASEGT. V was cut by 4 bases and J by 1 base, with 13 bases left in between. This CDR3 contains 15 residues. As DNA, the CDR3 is TGTGCCAGCAGTGTACAGGATGATCATAACTATGGCTACACCTTC. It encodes CASSVQDDHNYGYTF.

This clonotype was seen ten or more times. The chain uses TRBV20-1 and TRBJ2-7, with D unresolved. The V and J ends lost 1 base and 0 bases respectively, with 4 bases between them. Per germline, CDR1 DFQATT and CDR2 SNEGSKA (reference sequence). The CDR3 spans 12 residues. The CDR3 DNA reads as TGCAGTGCTAGAGGGAACTCCTACGAGCAGTACTTC. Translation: CSARGNSYEQYF.

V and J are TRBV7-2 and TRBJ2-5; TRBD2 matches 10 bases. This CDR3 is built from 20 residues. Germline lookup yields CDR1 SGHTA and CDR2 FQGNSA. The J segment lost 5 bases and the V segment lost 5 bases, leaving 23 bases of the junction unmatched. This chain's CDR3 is CASSLSTGTSVTLARETQYF. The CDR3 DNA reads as TGTGCCAGCAGCCTAAGCACCGGGACTAGCGTCACCCTAGCGCGGGAGACCCAGTACTTC. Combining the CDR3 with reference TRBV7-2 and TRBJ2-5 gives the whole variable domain GAGVSQSPSNKVTEKGKDVELRCDPISGHTALYWYRQSLGQGLEFLIYFQGNSAPDKSGLPSDRFSAERTGGSVSTLTIQRTQQEDSAVYLCASSLSTGTSVTLARETQYFGPGTRLLVL.

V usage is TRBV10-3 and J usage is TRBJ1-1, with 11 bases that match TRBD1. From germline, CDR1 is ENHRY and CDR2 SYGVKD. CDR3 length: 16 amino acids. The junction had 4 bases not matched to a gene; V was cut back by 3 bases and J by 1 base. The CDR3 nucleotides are TGTGCCATCAGTGACGGACAGGGGGCGACGAACACTGAAGCTTTCTTT. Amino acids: CAISDGQGATNTEAFF.

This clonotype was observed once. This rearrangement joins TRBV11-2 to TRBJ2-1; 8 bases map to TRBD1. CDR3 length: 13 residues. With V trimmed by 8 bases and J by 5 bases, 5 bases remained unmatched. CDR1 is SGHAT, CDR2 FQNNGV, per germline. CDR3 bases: TGTGCCAGCGCGAGGACAGGGAACAATGAGCAGTTCTTC. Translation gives CASARTGNNEQFF. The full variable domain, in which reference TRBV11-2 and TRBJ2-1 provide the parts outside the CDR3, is EAGVAQSPRYKIIEKRQSVAFWCNPISGHATLYWYQQILGQGPKLLIQFQNNGVVDDSQLPKDRFSAERLKGVDSTLKIQPAKLEDSAVYLCASARTGNNEQFFGPGTRLTVL.

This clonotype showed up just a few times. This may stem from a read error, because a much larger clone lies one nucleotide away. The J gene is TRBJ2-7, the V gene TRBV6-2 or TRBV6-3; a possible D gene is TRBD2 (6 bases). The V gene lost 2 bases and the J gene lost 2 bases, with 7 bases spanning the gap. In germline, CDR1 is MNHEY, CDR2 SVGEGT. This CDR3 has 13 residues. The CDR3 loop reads CASSYGGTYEQYF. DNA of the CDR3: TGTGCCAGCAGTTACGGGGGGACCTACGAGCAGTACTTC.